This is a list of T cell receptor beta chains from one sample in a study of blood T cells in healthy people across ages. TCRdb reanalysed the 5' RACE reads using MiXCR and keeps one entry per CDR3 protein. The sample lists approximately 600,000 distinct CDR3 sequences, about 54% occurring once. The sequencing sample was made of blood. The source of these receptors is a man in his sixties in good health. CDR3s include the opening cysteine and the closing phenylalanine or tryptophan. Fields, in order: CDR3 DNA, CDR3 protein, D gene, V gene, CDR3 length, clone size, J gene. The D gene is left open where the match is weak. A row's size may be missing; if present it is once, few, many or a size class.

TGTGCCAGCAGCGGCCAGGGGGCGCTTGCGGGGGAGCTGTTTTTT CASSGQGALAGELFF TRBD1 TRBV12-3/TRBV12-4 15 NA TRBJ2-2
TGTGCCACCAGCTTTGGCGGGACCCCTAGTGAAAAACTGTTTTTT CATSFGGTPSEKLFF NA TRBV15 15 many TRBJ1-4
TGCAGTGCTAGACCGCCGACAGGGCAGCCCCCAGCCAATGAGCAGTTCTTC CSARPPTGQPPANEQFF TRBD1 TRBV20-1 17 NA TRBJ2-1
TGTGCCAGCAGCTTAGTAGGAGTGGACAGAGAGACCCAGTACTTC CASSLVGVDRETQYF NA TRBV7-2 15 few TRBJ2-5
TGTGCCAGTAGTAGTGGACTAGCCAAGACCCAGTACTTC CASSSGLAKTQYF TRBD2 TRBV19 13 few TRBJ2-5
TGCGCCAGCAGCCCCACTGGGGGTCAAACTTATGGCTACACCTTC CASSPTGGQTYGYTF NA TRBV5-1 15 NA TRBJ1-2
TGTGCCAGCAGTTCGGGACTAGCGGGGGCGCCAGGGCAAGAGACCCAGTACTTC CASSSGLAGAPGQETQYF TRBD2 TRBV12-3/TRBV12-4 18 NA TRBJ2-5
TGTGCCAGCAGGGGACTCCCCGGGACAGGTGCCTACGAGCAGTACTTC CASRGLPGTGAYEQYF TRBD1 TRBV6-5 16 NA TRBJ2-7
TGTGCCAGCAGGGAGGGTGCGGGGATCGGCGAGCAGTACTTC CASREGAGIGEQYF NA TRBV12-3/TRBV12-4 14 NA TRBJ2-7
TGCAGTGCTCCTTCGGCCATAGCTAACTATGGCTACACCTTC CSAPSAIANYGYTF NA TRBV20-1 14 NA TRBJ1-2
TGTGCCATCAGTGAGTCGCTGACAAGCACAGATACGCAGTATTTT CAISESLTSTDTQYF NA TRBV10-3 15 NA TRBJ2-3
TGCAGCGTTCTGGAACCAGGGGGCTCCTATAATTCACCCCTCCACTTT CSVLEPGGSYNSPLHF TRBD1 TRBV29-1 16 few TRBJ1-6
TGTGCCAGCAGCACCACGGGGGCAGGGCAGGATGAGCAGTTTTTC CASSTTGAGQDEQFF NA TRBV7-9 15 NA TRBJ2-1
TGTGCCAGCAGTGGGGGTACAGAGCAGTTCTTC CASSGGTEQFF NA TRBV2 11 NA TRBJ2-1
TGTGCCAGCAGTCCGTTCCGGAACGAGCAGTACTTC CASSPFRNEQYF NA TRBV12-3/TRBV12-4 12 NA TRBJ2-7
TGTGCCAGCAGTGTGGTCAGGGGGGGCGATGAGCAGTTCTTC CASSVVRGGDEQFF NA TRBV6-4 14 NA TRBJ2-1
TGTGCCAGCAGTTTGTATAGCGGGGGCCAAGAGACCCAGTACTTC CASSLYSGGQETQYF TRBD2 TRBV12-3/TRBV12-4 15 few TRBJ2-5
TGTGCCAGCAGCTTGCTCCGGGCCCCCCACGAGGGCAATCAGCCCCAGCATTTT CASSLLRAPHEGNQPQHF NA TRBV5-6 18 once TRBJ1-5
TGTGCCAGCAGTTACTTCGGGGTTCGGACCGGGGAGCTGTTTTTT CASSYFGVRTGELFF NA TRBV6-5 15 NA TRBJ2-2
TGTGCCAGCACTATTAGCGGGGGGCCCGATTTCGAGCAGTACTTC CASTISGGPDFEQYF TRBD2 TRBV7-2 15 NA TRBJ2-7
TGTGCCACCCAGCAAGGGGAGACCCAGTACTTC CATQQGETQYF NA TRBV7-9 11 few TRBJ2-5
TGTGCCAGCTCACCTTCCGGGACTAGCGGGGAGACCCAGTACTTC CASSPSGTSGETQYF TRBD2 TRBV18 15 few TRBJ2-5
TGTGCCAGCAGCTTATTTCTCGAGCAGTACTTC CASSLFLEQYF NA TRBV7-9 11 NA TRBJ2-7
TGCGCCAGCAGCCAACCTCAAGGGCAGTGGCAAGAGACCCAGTACTTC CASSQPQGQWQETQYF NA TRBV4-1 16 few TRBJ2-5
TGTGCCAGCAGCCAATTCTTCGCCGGCAGCGGGACCCAGTACTTC CASSQFFAGSGTQYF NA TRBV14 15 NA TRBJ2-5
TGCGCCAGCAGGGAAGCGGTGTCTGAGACCCAGTACTTC CASREAVSETQYF NA TRBV5-1 13 NA TRBJ2-5
TGTGCTAGTGGTTTAGGGGCACCTAGGACTGAAGCTTTCTTT CASGLGAPRTEAFF NA TRBV12-5 14 NA TRBJ1-1
TGCAGCGTTGGGGGATGTGAGGTGCAGTACTTC CSVGGCEVQYF NA TRBV29-1 11 NA TRBJ2-5
TGTGCCAGCAGCCCACAGGGTATACGTAGAGAAAAACTGTTTTTT CASSPQGIRREKLFF NA TRBV27 15 NA TRBJ1-4
TGTGCCAGCAGCCAAGTCTTGGGGGGCGGGAGCACTGAAGCTTTCTTT CASSQVLGGGSTEAFF NA TRBV14 16 NA TRBJ1-1